This TCR beta chain was obtained from a study of vaccination effects on CD4 cells after COVID-19. The CDR3 totals 16 residues. The germline V gene encodes CDR1 MNHEY and CDR2 SMNVEV (reference sequence). Between the trimmed V and J ends, which lost 2 bases and 4 bases, there was a span of 14 bases. About this clone itself: Its antigen is undetermined.

Using viral peptide pools, the ViraFEST assay grew out antigen-specific CD4+ T cells prior to sequencing. Following culture for ten to eleven days, CD4+ T cells were isolated. Vaccination of participants consisted of two doses of either the BNT162b2 or mRNA-1273 vaccine. The assay was immunoSEQ multiplex PCR, and TCRdb's table has in-frame clones only and misses some. This table holds roughly 34,000 clones, more than 75% found once. The receptor was derived from a human donor who received a COVID-19 vaccine. Some clones in this sample may be carry-over from other donors' samples. The V gene is TRBV27, the J gene TRBJ2-2; perhaps TRBD2 as D (7 bases). The sample was CD4+ T cells from PBMCs cultured with HCoV-NL63 spike peptides, taken after COVID-19 vaccination. The CDR3 bases are TGTGCCAGCAGTTTAAGAGGGGGACTACTCACCGGGGAGCTGTTTTTT. The encoded protein is CASSLRGGLLTGELFF.